This TCR beta chain is from a study of CD8 T cells in ankylosing spondylitis. The study, taken as a whole, reports: Those disease-linked clones were CD8+; they were also relatively rare in peripheral blood. Clones tied to disease were said to be significantly enriched in matched ankylosing spondylitis synovial fluid. Ankylosing spondylitis blood appeared to carry a characteristic TCR beta motif of roughly eight highly homologous variants.

This clonotype was counted many times. The antigen remains unidentified. Quantitative barcoded 5'-RACE was used to prepare TCR beta libraries. Using its own MiXCR run on the 5' RACE reads, TCRdb lists one record per CDR3 protein. The repertoire has some 450,000 distinct CDR3 sequences, roughly a sixth of them found once; the top ten carry just over 1%. This receptor was identified in a male donor with ankylosing spondylitis. The sequenced material came from blood, either unsorted or a sorted T cell fraction (not recorded which).

CDR3 DNA: TGCAGTGCTACAATACCGCCGTTGGAGCAGTACTTC. This codes for CSATIPPLEQYF. The V gene is TRBV20-1, the J gene TRBJ2-7; the D is unclear. The CDR3 loop spans 12 amino acids. V was pared by 4 bases and J by 7 bases, with 14 bases between. In germline, CDR1 is DFQATT, CDR2 SNEGSKA (reference sequence).